Listed below are T cell receptor beta chains from one sample, sequenced in a study of PD-1 blockade in mismatch repair-deficient tumors. Produced via immunoSEQ multiplex PCR; TCRdb's table is partial and in-frame only. Of around 18,000 clones listed, approximately 84% are singletons. This specimen was PBMCs, taken 22 weeks after starting pembrolizumab. These receptors originate from an adult with mismatch repair-deficient cancer. CDR3s include the opening cysteine and the closing phenylalanine or tryptophan. A D gene is named only where the DNA matches it firmly. Clone size is stated in some rows and not others, as once, few, many or a class when expanded.

clone size	V gene	D gene	J gene	CDR3 protein	CDR3 DNA
NA	TRBV21-1	NA	TRBJ2-7	CASTAHTYYEQYF	TGTGCCAGCACCGCTCATACTTACTACGAGCAGTACTTC
NA	TRBV4-1	TRBD2	TRBJ2-7	CASSGLAGVLEQYF	TGCGCCAGCAGCGGACTAGCGGGAGTCCTCGAGCAGTACTTC
NA	TRBV6-1	TRBD2	TRBJ2-3	CASSEYGLAGNTDTQYF	TGTGCCAGCAGTGAATACGGGCTAGCGGGGAACACAGATACGCAGTATTTT
NA	TRBV11-3	TRBD2	TRBJ2-1	CASSSSGRVSYNEQFF	TGTGCCAGCAGCTCCAGCGGGAGGGTCTCCTACAATGAGCAGTTCTTC
NA	TRBV25-1	NA	TRBJ2-6	CASSGQSRANVLTF	TGTGCCAGCAGTGGACAAAGTCGGGCCAACGTCCTGACTTTC
NA	TRBV2	TRBD1	TRBJ1-6	CAIDRENNSPLHF	TGTGCCATCGACAGGGAGAATAATTCACCCCTCCACTTT
NA	TRBV6-6	NA	TRBJ2-2	CASSPPDTYTGELFF	TGTGCCAGCAGTCCCCCGGACACCTACACCGGGGAGCTGTTTTTT
NA	TRBV9	TRBD2	TRBJ2-3	CASSPQLTSGRNADTQYF	TGTGCCAGCAGCCCCCAACTGACTAGCGGGAGGAACGCAGATACGCAGTATTTT
NA	TRBV27	NA	TRBJ2-2	CASSLSPSPGELFF	TGTGCCAGCAGTTTATCGCCTAGCCCCGGGGAGCTGTTTTTT
NA	TRBV7-2	TRBD1	TRBJ1-1	CASSGGQRNTEAFF	TGTGCCAGCAGCGGGGGACAGCGGAACACTGAAGCTTTCTTT
NA	TRBV29-1	NA	TRBJ2-3	CSVEQGSSTDTQYF	TGCAGCGTTGAACAGGGGTCGAGCACAGATACGCAGTATTTT
NA	TRBV30	TRBD1	TRBJ1-1	CAWSVEFGQGIGTEAFF	TGTGCCTGGAGTGTTGAGTTCGGACAGGGGATCGGCACTGAAGCTTTCTTT
NA	TRBV5-1	NA	TRBJ1-4	CASTAGQFNEKLFF	TGCGCCAGCACCGCCGGACAGTTTAATGAAAAACTGTTTTTT
NA	TRBV18	NA	TRBJ2-2	CASSGLATGELFF	TGTGCCAGCTCAGGTCTAGCAACCGGGGAGCTGTTTTTT
NA	TRBV5-1	TRBD1	TRBJ1-1	CASSLVGQSTEAFF	TGCGCCAGCAGCTTGGTGGGACAGTCCACTGAAGCTTTCTTT
NA	TRBV2	TRBD1	TRBJ2-7	CASSRDRWREQYF	TGTGCCAGCAGCCGGGACAGGTGGCGCGAGCAGTACTTC
NA	TRBV5-1	NA	TRBJ2-1	CASSLGRSMRGRSYNEQFF	TGCGCCAGCAGCTTGGGCCGAAGCATGCGGGGGCGCTCCTACAATGAGCAGTTCTTC
NA	TRBV12-5	TRBD2	TRBJ2-3	CASGLSYPLLADTDTQYF	TGTGCTAGTGGTTTGTCCTACCCCTTGCTAGCGGACACAGATACGCAGTATTTT
once	TRBV29-1	TRBD1	TRBJ2-1	CSAIPGTGGIDEQFF	TGCAGCGCCATTCCCGGGACAGGGGGCATCGATGAGCAGTTCTTC
NA	TRBV15	NA	TRBJ2-1	CATSTFLLDEQFF	TGTGCCACCAGCACCTTTCTACTAGATGAGCAGTTCTTC
few	TRBV11-1	TRBD2	TRBJ2-7	CASSLGLPSGRDEQYF	TGTGCCAGCAGCTTAGGACTTCCTAGCGGGAGAGATGAGCAGTACTTC
NA	TRBV7-2	TRBD1	TRBJ2-5	CATKTGPGQGFRETQYF	TGTGCCACCAAAACAGGACCGGGACAGGGGTTTCGAGAGACCCAGTACTTC
NA	TRBV27	NA	TRBJ1-2	CASSLGRGRDGYTF	TGTGCCAGCAGTTTAGGCAGGGGTAGGGATGGCTACACCTTC
NA	TRBV5-5	TRBD1	TRBJ2-6	CASSLPGTASGANVLTF	TGTGCCAGCAGCTTACCCGGGACAGCCTCTGGGGCCAACGTCCTGACTTTC
NA	TRBV5-1	NA	TRBJ2-3	CASSLEPNPDTQYF	TGCGCCAGCAGCTTGGAGCCTAATCCAGATACGCAGTATTTT
NA	TRBV6-5	TRBD1	TRBJ2-2	CASSYSGTGPTGELFF	TGTGCCAGCAGTTACTCCGGGACAGGGCCCACCGGGGAGCTGTTTTTT
NA	TRBV11-3	NA	TRBJ1-2	CASSPDTNYGYTF	TGTGCCAGCAGCCCGGACACTAACTATGGCTACACCTTC
NA	TRBV5-1	NA	TRBJ2-5	CASSLGRSNVETQYF	TGCGCCAGCAGCTTGGGGCGGAGTAACGTAGAGACCCAGTACTTC
NA	TRBV6-6	NA	TRBJ1-1	CASSFDSFEAFF	TGTGCCAGCAGTTTCGACAGCTTCGAAGCTTTCTTT
NA	TRBV6-5	NA	TRBJ1-6	CASSYSTRGVSPLHF	TGTGCCAGCAGTTACTCGACCCGGGGGGTTTCACCCCTCCACTTT
NA	TRBV10-3	NA	TRBJ2-3	CAIKLGGARTDTQYF	TGTGCCATCAAGCTGGGGGGGGCTAGAACAGATACGCAGTATTTT
few	TRBV2	NA	TRBJ2-7	CASSEGVDRSIF	TGTGCCAGCAGTGAGGGGGTTGACAGGTCAATCTTC
NA	TRBV18	TRBD1	TRBJ1-5	CASSPKWTGYSNQPQHF	TGTGCCAGCTCACCTAAGTGGACAGGGTATAGCAATCAGCCCCAGCATTTT
NA	TRBV7-9	NA	TRBJ2-1	CASSQSRDRSYNEQFF	TGTGCCAGCAGCCAAAGCCGGGATCGCTCCTACAATGAGCAGTTCTTC
few	TRBV4-2	NA	TRBJ1-2	CASSQGAGAANYGYTF	TGTGCCAGCAGCCAAGGGGCTGGGGCTGCGAACTATGGCTACACCTTC
NA	TRBV5-1	NA	TRBJ1-5	CASSLYSNQPQHF	TGCGCCAGCAGCTTATATAGCAATCAGCCCCAGCATTTT
NA	TRBV2	TRBD1	TRBJ2-5	CASRGTAAVGTQYF	TGTGCCAGCAGGGGGACAGCAGCGGTGGGGACCCAGTACTTC
NA	TRBV18	NA	TRBJ2-5	CASSPTRQETQYF	TGTGCCAGCTCACCAACCCGCCAGGAGACCCAGTACTTC
NA	TRBV9	NA	TRBJ1-2	CASSVVGGTEGYTF	TGTGCCAGCAGCGTAGTGGGGGGGACGGAGGGCTACACCTTC
NA	TRBV10-2	NA	TRBJ2-1	CASREEVYNEQFF	TGCGCCAGCAGGGAGGAGGTCTACAATGAGCAGTTCTTC
NA	TRBV19	TRBD1	TRBJ1-2	CASSLKGTGTLSSYTF	TGTGCCAGTAGTCTCAAGGGGACAGGGACGCTTTCGAGCTACACCTTC
NA	TRBV18	NA	TRBJ2-3	CASSPGVVADPDTQYF	TGTGCCAGCTCACCAGGTGTCGTGGCAGATCCAGATACGCAGTATTTT
NA	TRBV5-1	NA	TRBJ2-5	CASSLKVGKETQYF	TGCGCCAGCAGCTTGAAAGTTGGCAAAGAGACCCAGTACTTC
NA	TRBV28	TRBD1	TRBJ1-5	CASSKPGQEAWINQPQHF	TGTGCCAGCAGTAAGCCGGGACAGGAAGCGTGGATAAATCAGCCCCAGCATTTT
NA	TRBV7-8	NA	TRBJ2-7	CASSLGVGSSYEQYF	TGTGCCAGCAGCTTAGGGGTCGGGAGCTCCTACGAGCAGTACTTC
NA	TRBV5-1	NA	TRBJ1-1	CASSGRQSQNTEAFF	TGCGCCAGCAGCGGTCGACAGAGTCAGAACACTGAAGCTTTCTTT
few	TRBV28	NA	TRBJ2-7	CASKRYYEQYF	TGTGCCAGCAAGCGGTACTACGAGCAGTACTTC
NA	TRBV7-8	TRBD2	TRBJ2-7	CASSAGLASHEQYF	TGTGCCAGCAGCGCCGGACTAGCGAGCCACGAGCAGTACTTC
NA	TRBV7-6	NA	TRBJ1-5	CASSLEWGESNQPQHF	TGTGCCAGCAGCTTAGAGTGGGGAGAGAGCAATCAGCCCCAGCATTTT
NA	TRBV15	NA	TRBJ1-5	CATSGFGQPQHF	TGTGCCACCAGCGGCTTTGGTCAGCCCCAGCATTTT
NA	TRBV6-1	NA	TRBJ2-7	CASSDGASASYEQYF	TGTGCCAGCAGTGACGGGGCTAGCGCCTCCTACGAGCAGTACTTC
NA	TRBV7-3	NA	TRBJ2-1	CASSLNTLSYNEQFF	TGTGCCAGCAGCTTAAATACGCTATCCTACAATGAGCAGTTCTTC
NA	TRBV25-1	NA	TRBJ2-2	CASSVPTQTGELFF	TGTGCCAGCAGTGTACCTACTCAAACCGGGGAGCTGTTTTTT
NA	TRBV9	NA	TRBJ2-2	CASSVGQSTGELFF	TGTGCCAGCAGCGTGGGGCAGAGCACCGGGGAGCTGTTTTTT
NA	TRBV28	NA	TRBJ2-2	CASGQALHTGELFF	TGTGCCAGCGGCCAGGCTCTGCACACCGGGGAGCTGTTTTTT
NA	TRBV28	NA	TRBJ1-4	CASSAHSTNEKLFF	TGTGCCAGCAGTGCACATTCAACTAATGAAAAACTGTTTTTT
few	TRBV7-9	NA	TRBJ1-3	CASSLDGGGNTIYF	TGTGCCAGCAGCTTAGATGGCGGAGGAAACACCATATATTTT
NA	TRBV5-1	NA	TRBJ1-6	CASKRAGNSPLHF	TGCGCCAGCAAACGGGCAGGGAATTCACCCCTCCACTTT
NA	TRBV6-5	TRBD2	TRBJ2-1	CASSRTSVYNEQFF	TGTGCCAGCAGTCGGACTAGCGTCTACAATGAGCAGTTCTTC